The 8 T cell receptor beta chains given below trace back to one sample, sequenced in a study of Ad26.COV2.S vaccination and SARS-CoV-2 variants. Profiled with immunoSEQ multiplex PCR; TCRdb holds only in-frame clones, not every one. The data show a few hundred thousand clones, 80% to 95% seen once. The treatment is: some 20 received Ad26.COV2.S at low or high dose, single or two shots; about 5 received placebo; per-sample allocation not given. The samples were gathered on day 63 after the first injection of vaccine or placebo. The specimen comprised peripheral blood, sampled in a trial of Ad26.COV2.S vaccine versus placebo. The receptors were gathered from a person between 18 and 60 years old who received the Ad26.COV2.S COVID-19 vaccine or a placebo.

This rearrangement joins TRBV10-3 to TRBJ1-3; no definite D call. Germline V gene lookup returns CDR1 ENHRY and CDR2 SYGVKD. The CDR3 runs to 15 residues. The V and J ends lost 11 bases and 1 base respectively, with 18 bases between them. The CDR3 protein is CASTFGDSSGNTIYF. CDR3 in DNA: TGTGCCTCTACCTTCGGGGATTCGTCTGGAAACACCATATATTTT.

The rearrangement uses TRBV7-2 and TRBJ2-4, with 7 bases aligning to TRBD1. The CDR3 contains 14 residues. Germline V lookup: CDR1 SGHTA, CDR2 FQGNSA. V lost 5 bases, J lost 5 bases, and 6 bases stayed unmatched. CDR3: CASSPRTGENIQYF. CDR3 nucleotides: TGTGCCAGCAGCCCAAGGACAGGTGAAAACATTCAGTACTTC.

The CDR3 spells CASSLREETGGFGNYGYTF. The CDR3, as DNA: TGTGCCAGCAGCCTGAGAGAAGAGACAGGGGGCTTTGGTAACTATGGCTACACCTTC. The V and J genes are TRBV9 and TRBJ1-2; 10 positions agree with TRBD1. From germline, CDR1 is SGDLS and CDR2 YYNGEE. The CDR3 length is 19 residues. After removal of 4 bases from V and 1 base from J, the junction contained 16 bases not matched to a gene.

This chain connects TRBV6-2 or TRBV6-3 to TRBJ1-5, with D unresolved. The CDR3 has 14 residues. V dropped 6 bases and J dropped 3 bases, with 12 bases sitting between them. CDR1 is MNHEY, CDR2 SVGEGT, per germline. CDR3 nucleotide sequence: TGTGCCAGCAGCACATACAGCTTCAATCAGCCCCAGCATTTT. This gives the protein CASSTYSFNQPQHF.

This sequence joins TRBV5-1 and TRBJ1-1, with D unresolved. Germline CDR1 reads SGHRS; CDR2 reads YFSETQ. CDR3 length: 14 amino acids. Trimming removed 0 bases at V and 1 base at J, with 7 bases between. CDR3 sequence (DNA): TGCGCCAGCAGCTTGGCCGAGCCGAACACTGAAGCTTTCTTT. It specifies CASSLAEPNTEAFF. The whole variable domain, filled in from reference TRBV5-1 and TRBJ1-1, reads KAGVTQTPRYLIKTRGQQVTLSCSPISGHRSVSWYQQTPGQGLQFLFEYFSETQRNKGNFPGRFSGRQFSNSRSEMNVSTLELGDSALYLCASSLAEPNTEAFFGQGTRLTVV.

This clone was counted between two and nine times. The chain joins TRBV6-5 to TRBJ1-6; 7 nucleotides agree with TRBD1. The V gene's germline CDR1 is MNHEY and CDR2 SVGAGI. Trimming removed 6 bases from V and 0 bases from J; junction bases left unmatched: 2. The CDR3 contains 15 residues. CDR3 residues: CASSRGSSYNSPLHF. The CDR3 DNA reads TGTGCCAGCAGCAGGGGGAGCTCCTATAATTCACCCCTCCACTTT.

In this sample, this clone turned up once. V gene TRBV6-5 combines with J gene TRBJ2-7; unclear D gene. This CDR3 is built from 14 residues. V was cut by 2 bases and J by 1 base, with 9 bases left in between. Germline V CDR1 and CDR2: MNHEY, SVGAGI. CDR3 bases: TGTGCCAGCAGTTACGTTCGGTTTTCCTACGAGCAGTACTTC. It encodes CASSYVRFSYEQYF.

Turning to this clone: At one end the junction does not follow the germline gene, possibly because of a read error. V is TRBV7-7 and J is TRBJ2-5, with TRBD2 identical over 8 bases. This CDR3 is 15 amino acids long. Germline-derived CDR1 and CDR2 are SSHAT and FNYEAQ (reference sequence). The CDR3 nucleotides are TGTGCTAGCAGCTTAGGCGGGACTAGAAATGCCATCCGGTACTTC. This codes for CASSLGGTRNAIRYF.